The sequence of this T cell receptor beta chain was determined in a study of regulatory and conventional T cells in RAG deficiency. The CDR3 contains 14 residues. Germline V gene data show CDR1 as SGHRS and CDR2 as YFSETQ. After removal of 1 base from V and 4 bases from J, the junction contained 1 base not matched to a gene. The table came from immunoSEQ multiplex PCR; TCRdb's copy has only in-frame clones and leaves some out. This sample yields 20,000 or so clones, of which about 87% are seen a single time; roughly 1.4% belongs to the top ten. The sorted regulatory T cells were CD4+, CD25-high and CD127-low, with genomic DNA sequenced. The sample also formed part of further work on regulatory T cells. That work states: Amplification used 52 TRBV primers and 13 TRBJ primers.

V is TRBV5-1 and J is TRBJ2-2; 7 bases agree with TRBD2. The sample comprised Tregs sorted from blood. The clonotype comes from a human donor in good health. The CDR3 DNA is TGCGCCAGCAGCTTGCAGCGGGGCACCGGGGAGCTGTTTTTT. This gives the protein CASSLQRGTGELFF.